These 19 T cell receptor beta chains came from one sample sequenced in a study of blood T cell repertoires in COVID-19. Method: immunoSEQ multiplex PCR; TCRdb's copy keeps in-frame clones and lacks some. The table includes approximately 230,000 clones, approximately 90% detected once. The sample consisted of peripheral blood. The receptors were gathered from a man aged 18 to 30 with active or convalescent COVID-19.

The CDR3 loop is CASSPFRQGPTNEKLFF. CDR3 sequence (DNA): TGTGCCAGCTCACCTTTTCGACAGGGTCCCACTAATGAAAAACTGTTTTTT. The chain carries TRBV18 and TRBJ1-4; 7 bases fit TRBD1. Per the germline V gene, CDR1 is KGHSH and CDR2 is LQKENI. V lost 3 bases to trimming and J lost 2 bases; unmatched junction nucleotides: 9. The CDR3 extends over 17 amino acids.

The V call is TRBV9, the J call TRBJ1-1, with D unclear. The CDR3 length is 15 residues. Trimming took 4 bases from V and 4 from J, leaving 17 bases between them. Germline-derived CDR1 and CDR2 are SGDLS and YYNGEE. The chain's CDR3 is CASSSEAAKLTEAFF. Here the CDR3 DNA reads TGTGCCAGCAGCAGCGAAGCGGCTAAACTCACTGAAGCTTTCTTT.

This clone turned up a few times. The chain is built from TRBV19 and TRBJ1-1, with 7 bases that match TRBD1. The CDR3 runs to 15 residues. V dropped 9 bases and J dropped 0; count of bases not matched to a gene: 10. The germline CDR1 and CDR2 sequences are LNHDA and SQIVND (reference sequence). As DNA, the CDR3 is TGTGCCAGCTCCCGCGGGACAGCGATGAACACTGAAGCTTTCTTT. Translated, it gives CASSRGTAMNTEAFF.

The chain links TRBV4-3 to TRBJ2-3; 8 bases agree with TRBD2. From germline, CDR1 is LGHNA and CDR2 YSLEER. V was pared by 1 base and J by 2 bases, with 14 bases of the junction left unmatched. The CDR3 loop spans 19 amino acids. For the CDR3, the DNA is TGCGCCAGCAGCCAAGTGCATGGTACCAGCGGGGGCCACACAGATACGCAGTATTTT. Protein product: CASSQVHGTSGGHTDTQYF.

This clone was seen a single time. The chain links TRBV7-2 to TRBJ2-2; D remains unclear. CDR3 length equals 12 residues. Germline V lookup: CDR1 SGHTA, CDR2 FQGNSA. V lost 5 bases to trimming and J lost 7 bases, with 8 bases between them. The CDR3 region is CASSPTNGELFF. DNA for the CDR3: TGTGCCAGCAGCCCCACAAACGGGGAGCTGTTTTTT.

Remarks on this clone: A junction end diverges from the germline sequence, so it may reflect a read error. The chain combines TRBV18 with TRBJ2-1, with 8 positions matching TRBD2. Germline assignment: CDR1 KGHSH and CDR2 LQKENI. This CDR3 comprises 13 residues. The CDR3 DNA follows: TGTGCCAGCTCACCACTAAATAGCGGGACTTCGCTCTTC. It encodes CASSPLNSGTSLF. Variable domain in full (rest from reference TRBV18 and TRBJ2-1): NAGVMQNPRHLVRRRGQEARLRCSPMKGHSHVYWYRQLPEEGLKFMVYLQKENIIDESGMPKERFSAEFPKEGPSILRIQQVVRGDSAAYFCASSPLNSGTSLFGPGTRLTVL.

This rearrangement joins TRBV5-1 to TRBJ1-2, with TRBD1 as a possible D gene (5 bases). This CDR3 comprises 18 residues. The germline CDR1 and CDR2 sequences are SGHRS and YFSETQ. Trimming stripped 0 bases from V and 4 bases from J, with 22 bases between. The CDR3 DNA sequence: TGCGCCAGCAGCTTGGGATGGGAGGGACTGGAGGACATCTATGGCTACACCTTC. It translates to CASSLGWEGLEDIYGYTF.

This clone was counted between two and nine times. This chain joins TRBV2 and TRBJ1-5; D gene unclear. The CDR3 runs to 20 residues. Per germline, CDR1 SNHLY and CDR2 FYNNEI. Trimming removed 2 bases at V and 0 bases at J, with 23 bases between. The CDR3 nucleotides are TGTGCCAGCAGTGAAAACGTCGGCGGCTGGACTATCAATAGCAATCAGCCCCAGCATTTT. Protein product: CASSENVGGWTINSNQPQHF.

CDR3 coding DNA: TGTGCCAGCAGTTACCTAGGTTTTAGCACAGATACGCAGTATTTT. It encodes CASSYLGFSTDTQYF. The gene calls are TRBV6-2 or TRBV6-3 and TRBJ2-3; D unclear. Germline loops: CDR1 MNHEY, CDR2 SVGEGT. The CDR3 length is 15 residues. Trimming pared 2 bases from V and 0 bases from J, leaving 9 bases between.

The rearrangement uses TRBV6-5 and TRBJ2-7, with TRBD1 identical over 8 bases. J lost 1 base, V lost 10 bases, and 9 bases had no gene match. Germline assignment: CDR1 MNHEY and CDR2 SVGAGI. This CDR3 is 14 amino acids long. In DNA, the CDR3 is TGTGCCATCCACTCAAGGGACAGGTCCTACGAGCAGTACTTC. This translates into CAIHSRDRSYEQYF.

The chain combines TRBV11-2 with TRBJ1-3; no reliable D call. The CDR3 extends over 17 amino acids. The germline V gene encodes CDR1 SGHAT and CDR2 FQNNGV. V was clipped by 0 bases and J by 4 bases, with 16 bases between them. This chain's CDR3 is CASSLERSQRGGNTIYF. Written as DNA, the CDR3 is TGTGCCAGCAGCTTAGAACGAAGTCAGCGGGGAGGAAACACCATATATTTT. Complete variable domain (other parts from reference TRBV11-2 and TRBJ1-3): EAGVAQSPRYKIIEKRQSVAFWCNPISGHATLYWYQQILGQGPKLLIQFQNNGVVDDSQLPKDRFSAERLKGVDSTLKIQPAKLEDSAVYLCASSLERSQRGGNTIYFGEGSWLTVV.

The V call is TRBV29-1, the J call TRBJ2-7; 10 bases are a match to TRBD1. Per the germline V gene, CDR1 is SQVTM and CDR2 is ANQGSEA. The CDR3 runs 13 residues. After removal of 6 bases from V and 0 bases from J, the junction contained 2 bases not matched to a gene. The CDR3 here is CSVGQGVSYEQYF. The CDR3 DNA is TGCAGCGTAGGACAGGGGGTCTCCTACGAGCAGTACTTC.

The rearrangement uses TRBV27 and TRBJ1-2, with 10 bases aligning to TRBD1. The CDR3 contains 13 residues. Trimming cost V 7 bases and J 7 bases; bases outside gene matches: 6. From germline, CDR1 is MNHEY and CDR2 SMNVEV (reference sequence). The CDR3 protein is CASTTGGQGGYTF. CDR3 nucleotides: TGTGCCAGCACGACAGGGGGCCAGGGTGGCTACACCTTC.

This clone was seen once. This rearrangement joins TRBV4-2 to TRBJ1-5; 9 positions match TRBD1. V was pared by 2 bases and J by 7 bases, with 9 bases of the junction left unmatched. CDR3 length equals 16 residues. Germline V gene data show CDR1 as LGHNA and CDR2 as YNFKEQ. The CDR3, as DNA: TGTGCCAGCAGCCAATTGGGACAGGGATTAAAACAGCCCCAGCATTTT. Translated, it gives CASSQLGQGLKQPQHF.

V and J are TRBV28 and TRBJ2-1; 7 bases align to TRBD2. Trimming took 6 bases from V and 1 from J; bases not matched to a gene: 6. Germline V gene data show CDR1 as MDHEN and CDR2 as SYDVKM. This CDR3 is 15 amino acids long. The CDR3 sequence: CASRAPGLSYNEQFF. CDR3 DNA: TGTGCCAGCAGGGCCCCGGGACTATCCTACAATGAGCAGTTCTTC.

This clone was observed once. The chain couples TRBV6-6 to TRBJ2-5, with a possible D match to TRBD2 (6 bases). This CDR3 has 15 amino acids. CDR1 and CDR2 (germline): MNHNY, SVGAGI (reference sequence). The V end lost 0 bases, the J end lost 4 bases, and 12 bases lay between the germline ends. The CDR3: CASSYSISGRETQYF. The CDR3 DNA reads as TGTGCCAGCAGTTACTCGATCAGCGGGCGAGAGACCCAGTACTTC.

The chain links TRBV4-3 to TRBJ1-2; 9 bases are a match to TRBD1. Germline CDR1 LGHNA, CDR2 YSLEER. Losses at the gene ends were 0 bases for V and 6 bases for J; bases not matched to a gene: 8. The CDR3 runs 16 residues. The CDR3 DNA reads TGCGCCAGCAGCCAAGATATGAGGAGGACAGGGGATGGCTACACCTTC. Protein: CASSQDMRRTGDGYTF.

The chain has TRBV5-6 and TRBJ1-1, with 7 bases fitting TRBD1. The CDR3 is 13 residues long. V was pared by 0 bases and J by 5 bases, with 1 base of the junction left unmatched. Germline CDR1 reads SGHDT; CDR2 reads YYEEEE. In nucleotides, the CDR3 is TGTGCCAGCAGCTTGGAGGGACAGACTGAAGCTTTCTTT. This codes for CASSLEGQTEAFF.

The chain uses TRBV7-2 and TRBJ2-1, with 9 bases that match TRBD1. This CDR3 is built from 15 residues. The germline V gene encodes CDR1 SGHTA and CDR2 FQGNSA. The ends lost 4 bases at V and 4 bases at J; junction bases unmatched: 5. Here the CDR3 reads CASSSGTGPYNEQFF. In DNA, the CDR3 is TGTGCCAGCAGCTCCGGGACAGGGCCTTACAATGAGCAGTTCTTC.